The source of this T cell receptor (beta chain) is a study of response to subunit inactivated influenza vaccine. Findings and limits, study-wide: With each seasonal influenza vaccination, the authors suggested, few new T cells are recruited.

For this clonotype: Antigen unknown.

MiXCR, applied by TCRdb to the RT-PCR reads, yields one record per CDR3 protein. The sample holds about 180,000 distinct CDR3 sequences, around 9% seen once. The CDR3 has 16 amino acids. V lost 3 bases to trimming and J lost 4 bases; unmatched junction nucleotides: 8. The germline CDR1 and CDR2 sequences are LGHDT and YNNKEL (reference sequence). This receptor was identified in a middle-aged man who received an inactivated influenza vaccine. Specimen: non-naive T cells sorted from PBMCs, collected on the day of vaccination. The chain employs TRBV3-1 and TRBJ2-2; the match to TRBD1 covers 7 bases. CDR3 residues: CASSHAGGSGTGELFF. The CDR3 nucleotides are TGTGCCAGCAGCCATGCAGGGGGTTCGGGCACCGGGGAGCTGTTTTTT.